Listed here are 27 T cell receptor beta chains from one sample, sequenced in a study of T cells of healthy individuals. TCRdb independently ran MiXCR on the 5' RACE reads; one entry per CDR3 protein. This sample has approximately 58,000 distinct CDR3 sequences, with approximately 14% found just once. Receptor source: a human donor in good health.

The rearrangement links TRBV20-1 to TRBJ2-7, with D unclear. The CDR3 is 12 amino acids. V was cut by 6 bases and J by 4 bases, with 13 bases left in between. Germline CDR1 reads DFQATT; CDR2 reads SNEGSKA (reference sequence). DNA for the CDR3: TGCAGTGCCCTGGCTGGAACTTACGAGCAGTACTTC. It is translated as CSALAGTYEQYF.

CDR3 DNA: TGTGCCAGCAGCCCCACGGGGGCCGTGGCGCAGTATTTT. It specifies CASSPTGAVAQYF. This chain uses TRBV12-3 or TRBV12-4 with TRBJ2-3, with D possibly being TRBD1 or TRBD2 (6 bases each). The CDR3 totals 13 residues. Trimming removed 6 bases at V and 10 bases at J, with 17 bases between.

The sample holds a few counts of this clonotype. This chain uses TRBV7-8 with TRBJ2-5; no clear D. Looked up from germline, CDR1 is SGHVS and CDR2 is FQNEAQ. This CDR3 contains 18 residues. V lost 0 bases, J lost 2 bases, and 19 bases lay in between. The CDR3 DNA reads as TGTGCCAGCAGCTTAGCATCTAGGAAGACGGGCTTGCAAGAGACCCAGTACTTC. Encoded protein: CASSLASRKTGLQETQYF.

V and J are TRBV2 and TRBJ1-2; 9 bases match TRBD1. J lost 12 bases, V lost 6 bases, and 20 bases had no gene match. Germline V CDR1 and CDR2: SNHLY, FYNNEI. This CDR3 comprises 16 residues. CDR3 bases: TGTGCCAGCAGGAGGACCGGGACAGGGAGCAGGAGTATCGACACCTTC. This gives the protein CASRRTGTGSRSIDTF.

This clonotype was recorded once. This rearrangement joins TRBV24-1 to TRBJ1-1; tentatively, D is TRBD1 (5 bases). Trimming left V 4 bases short and J 0 bases short, with 11 bases between. Germline assignment: CDR1 KGHDR and CDR2 SFDVKD. The CDR3 has 15 residues. CDR3 nucleotides: TGTGCCACCAGTGACCCGGGACGGATGAACACTGAAGCTTTCTTT. Its protein product is CATSDPGRMNTEAFF.

The gene calls are TRBV6-5 and TRBJ1-1; TRBD1 agrees at 7 bases. From germline, CDR1 is MNHEY and CDR2 SVGAGI. V was clipped by 6 bases and J by 2 bases; unmatched bases: 9. CDR3 length equals 15 residues. CDR3 DNA sequence: TGTGCCAGCAGCCTATCGGGACAGTCAAACACTGAAGCTTTCTTT. Its translation is CASSLSGQSNTEAFF.

The chain carries TRBV6-2 or TRBV6-3 and TRBJ1-2; D not certain. Germline V gene sequence: CDR1 MNHEY, CDR2 SVGEGT. The CDR3 is 16 residues long. V was pared by 0 bases and J by 2 bases, with 13 bases between. CDR3 sequence reads: CASSYSKGRTNYGYTF. CDR3 DNA: TGTGCCAGCAGTTACTCGAAGGGCAGGACCAACTATGGCTACACCTTC.

The chain employs TRBV5-4 and TRBJ2-5; a weak D match, TRBD1 (7 bases). CDR3 length equals 17 residues. Trimming took 2 bases from V and 4 from J, leaving 21 bases between them. CDR1 and CDR2 (germline): SGHNT, YYREEE (reference sequence). CDR3 in amino acids: CASSFRGQAGGGETQYF. In DNA, the CDR3 is TGTGCCAGCAGCTTCCGTGGTCAGGCAGGGGGAGGAGAGACCCAGTACTTC. The full variable domain, rest sourced from reference TRBV5-4 and TRBJ2-5, is ETGVTQSPTHLIKTRGQQVTLRCSSQSGHNTVSWYQQALGQGPQFIFQYYREEENGRGNFPPRFSGLQFPNYSSELNVNALELDDSALYLCASSFRGQAGGGETQYFGPGTRLLVL.

This clonotype was observed at least ten times. Sequence at one end of the junction differs from germline and may be a read error. This chain uses TRBV29-1 with TRBJ2-1, with TRBD1 identical over 7 bases. Germline-derived CDR1 and CDR2 are SQVTM and ANQGSEA. There are 15 residues in the CDR3. CDR3 DNA: TGCAGCGTAGAAGGACAGGATAGGCTTAATAATGAGCAGTTCTTC. It is translated as CSVEGQDRLNNEQFF.

This clonotype turned up a few times. This sequence joins TRBV29-1 and TRBJ1-3, with D possibly TRBD1 on 5 matching bases. Trimming removed 8 bases at V and 4 bases at J, with 15 bases between. The CDR3 length is 13 residues. Germline CDR1 SQVTM, CDR2 ANQGSEA. The CDR3 sequence is CSSSGRDGNTIYF. The CDR3 bases are TGCAGCTCTTCTGGGAGGGACGGAAACACCATATATTTT. Supplemented by reference TRBV29-1 and TRBJ1-3, the full variable domain reads SAVISQKPSRDICQRGTSLTIQCQVDSQVTMMFWYRQQPGQSLTLIATANQGSEATYESGFVIDKFPISRPNLTFSTLTVSNMSPEDSSIYLCSSSGRDGNTIYFGEGSWLTVV.

This clonotype was recorded many times. This CDR3 reads CATSRDPGARTRFTTDTQYF. DNA for the CDR3: TGTGCCACCAGCAGAGATCCGGGGGCGCGGACTCGATTCACCACAGATACGCAGTATTTT. The genes are TRBV15 and TRBJ2-3, with D possibly being TRBD1 or TRBD2 (6 bases each). CDR1 is LNHNV, CDR2 YYDKDF, per germline (reference sequence). This CDR3 region has 20 residues. Trimming removed 0 bases at V and 2 bases at J, with 24 bases between.

This clonotype has a handful of counts. The chain couples TRBV11-1 to TRBJ2-1, with a tentative D call TRBD1 (5 bases). CDR3 length equals 15 residues. The germline gives CDR1 SGHAT, CDR2 FQDESV (reference sequence). V was clipped by 4 bases and J by 2 bases, with 12 bases between them. The DNA of the CDR3 is TGTGCCAGCAGCTCGACTTGGGGCCCCTACAATGAGCAGTTCTTC. Residues: CASSSTWGPYNEQFF.

This clonotype was counted between two and nine times. The chain has TRBV6-1 and TRBJ1-5; D not resolved. This CDR3 is built from 15 residues. V lost 5 bases and J 2 bases, leaving 13 bases between the germline ends. Germline values: CDR1 MNHNS, CDR2 SASEGT. DNA of the CDR3: TGTGCCAGCAGTCCCCAACTTGATGGCAATCAGCCCCAGCATTTT. Its protein is CASSPQLDGNQPQHF.

This clonotype came up many times. This chain uses TRBV10-3 with TRBJ2-5; D gene unclear. The V and J ends lost 2 bases and 2 bases respectively, with 9 bases between them. Germline V gives CDR1 ENHRY, CDR2 SYGVKD. The CDR3 loop spans 14 amino acids. The CDR3 nucleotides are TGTGCCATCAGTGAGGGGTGGGAACAAGAGACCCAGTACTTC. It is translated as CAISEGWEQETQYF.

This clonotype was seen a handful of times. The J gene is TRBJ2-2, the V gene TRBV5-5; TRBD1 matches at 8 bases. CDR1 is SGHKS and CDR2 is YYEKEE in the germline V gene (reference sequence). Trimming took 4 bases from V and 4 from J; bases not matched to a gene: 9. The CDR3 covers 16 residues. This chain's CDR3 is CASSPRTGGGTGELFF. CDR3 coding DNA: TGTGCCAGCAGCCCAAGAACAGGGGGTGGCACCGGGGAGCTGTTTTTT. Full variable domain (missing parts from reference TRBV5-5 and TRBJ2-2): DAGVTQSPTHLIKTRGQQVTLRCSPISGHKSVSWYQQVLGQGPQFIFQYYEKEERGRGNFPDRFSARQFPNYSSELNVNALLLGDSALYLCASSPRTGGGTGELFFGEGSRLTVL.

The chain has TRBV27 and TRBJ2-2; D is possibly TRBD2 (5 bases). The CDR3 runs to 14 residues. V shed 4 bases and J shed 7 bases, with 13 bases lying between them. Germline V CDR1 and CDR2: MNHEY, SMNVEV (reference sequence). CDR3 coding DNA: TGTGCCAGCAGTTACGGGGTCCCTTGCGGGGAGCTGTTTTTT. Translation: CASSYGVPCGELFF.

The chain couples TRBV28 to TRBJ1-5, with D tentatively TRBD1 (5 bases). This CDR3 region has 16 residues. Trimming stripped 2 bases from V and 3 bases from J, with 14 bases between. Germline loops: CDR1 MDHEN, CDR2 SYDVKM. The CDR3 nucleotides read TGTGCCAGCAGTTTAGCGGGACTTTATAACAATCAGCCCCAGCATTTT. This sequence encodes CASSLAGLYNNQPQHF.

This chain links TRBV5-1 with TRBJ2-7, with 11 bases lining up with TRBD2. V trimming: 4 bases; J trimming: 4 bases; junction bases outside the gene matches: 4. Germline assignment: CDR1 SGHRS and CDR2 YFSETQ. This CDR3 spans 14 amino acids. CDR3 DNA sequence: TGCGCCAGCAGCGTACTAGCGGGAGAGTACGAGCAGTACTTC. Encoded protein: CASSVLAGEYEQYF.

The CDR3 reads CATSSWGADTQYF. CDR3 nucleotide sequence: TGTGCCACCAGCTCCTGGGGGGCGGATACGCAGTATTTT. The rearrangement links TRBV15 to TRBJ2-3; D may be TRBD1 or TRBD2 (6 bases each). This CDR3 has 13 residues. V was clipped by 5 bases and J by 6 bases, with 12 bases between them. Germline-derived CDR1 and CDR2 are LNHNV and YYDKDF (reference sequence).

The table lists this clonotype with many counts. This chain uses TRBV20-1 with TRBJ1-2; D is perhaps TRBD1 (5 bases). CDR3 length: 14 amino acids. Per the germline V gene, CDR1 is DFQATT and CDR2 is SNEGSKA (reference sequence). The V end was cut by 1 base, the J end by 0 bases, with 9 bases between. The chain's CDR3 is CSARVGEPNYGYTF. In DNA, the CDR3 is TGCAGTGCTAGAGTGGGGGAACCTAACTATGGCTACACCTTC.

This clonotype has a count of ten or more. V is TRBV29-1 and J is TRBJ2-7, with TRBD1 identical over 8 bases. With V trimmed by 3 bases and J by 3 bases, 7 bases remained unmatched. The CDR3 is 14 residues long. Germline V CDR1 and CDR2: SQVTM, ANQGSEA. CDR3 region: CSVDLGTGSYEQYF. The CDR3 DNA reads as TGCAGCGTTGACCTCGGGACAGGCAGCTACGAGCAGTACTTC.

This clonotype was seen repeatedly, ten times or more. The chain carries TRBV20-1 and TRBJ2-1; 10 bases agree with TRBD2. The germline gives CDR1 DFQATT, CDR2 SNEGSKA (reference sequence). The CDR3 extends over 14 amino acids. J gave up 6 bases and V 3 bases, and 5 bases lay outside the gene matches. This chain's CDR3 is CSARELAGFNEQFF. The CDR3 nucleotides read TGCAGTGCTAGGGAACTAGCGGGATTCAATGAGCAGTTCTTC.

This clonotype was seen only a few times. The genes are TRBV12-3 or TRBV12-4 and TRBJ1-1; 9 nucleotides match TRBD1. Trimming cost V 6 bases and J 5 bases; bases outside gene matches: 7. The CDR3 consists of 14 residues. The CDR3 DNA sequence: TGTGCCAGCAGCCGGACAGGGGCCAGGACTGAAGCTTTCTTT. Translating it yields CASSRTGARTEAFF.

This clonotype came up many times. This chain uses TRBV6-5 with TRBJ1-2; no firm D call. Germline V gives CDR1 MNHEY, CDR2 SVGAGI. CDR3 size: 16 residues. Trimming took off 4 bases at V and 5 bases at J, with 20 bases between the two ends. CDR3 in amino acids: CASSSRGDPRTYGYTF. The CDR3 DNA follows: TGTGCCAGCAGTTCGCGCGGAGACCCCAGAACGTATGGCTACACCTTC.

This clonotype was counted a few times. The chain joins TRBV4-2 to TRBJ1-6; D is perhaps TRBD1 (6 bases). V shed 1 base and J shed 4 bases, with 14 bases lying between them. Germline-derived CDR1 and CDR2 are LGHNA and YNFKEQ. The CDR3 sequence is 17 residues long. The CDR3 region has the DNA TGTGCCAGCAGCCAAGGGGTCCCCAGGGGTTATAATTCACCCCTCCACTTT. It is translated as CASSQGVPRGYNSPLHF.

The chain recombines TRBV5-4 with TRBJ1-4; D uncertain. Germline assignment: CDR1 SGHNT and CDR2 YYREEE (reference sequence). This CDR3 is 14 amino acids long. V lost 0 bases to trimming and J lost 4 bases, with 7 bases between them. CDR3 region: CASSLELNNEKLFF. For the CDR3, the DNA is TGTGCCAGCAGCTTGGAACTGAATAATGAAAAACTGTTTTTT.

This clonotype was observed a handful of times. The chain has TRBV7-6 and TRBJ2-2, with D perhaps TRBD2 (5 bases). Germline V CDR1 and CDR2: SGHVS, FNYEAQ. V was clipped by 1 base and J by 4 bases, with 13 bases between them. The CDR3 length is 16 residues. CDR3 DNA sequence: TGTGCCAGCAGCTTAGATCTAGCTCCGAGCACCGGGGAGCTGTTTTTT. Translated, it gives CASSLDLAPSTGELFF. Together with reference TRBV7-6 and TRBJ2-2, the CDR3 gives the full variable domain: GAGVSQSPRYKVTKRGQDVALRCDPISGHVSLYWYRQALGQGPEFLTYFNYEAQQDKSGLPNDRFSAERPEGSISTLTIQRTEQRDSAMYRCASSLDLAPSTGELFFGEGSRLTVL.